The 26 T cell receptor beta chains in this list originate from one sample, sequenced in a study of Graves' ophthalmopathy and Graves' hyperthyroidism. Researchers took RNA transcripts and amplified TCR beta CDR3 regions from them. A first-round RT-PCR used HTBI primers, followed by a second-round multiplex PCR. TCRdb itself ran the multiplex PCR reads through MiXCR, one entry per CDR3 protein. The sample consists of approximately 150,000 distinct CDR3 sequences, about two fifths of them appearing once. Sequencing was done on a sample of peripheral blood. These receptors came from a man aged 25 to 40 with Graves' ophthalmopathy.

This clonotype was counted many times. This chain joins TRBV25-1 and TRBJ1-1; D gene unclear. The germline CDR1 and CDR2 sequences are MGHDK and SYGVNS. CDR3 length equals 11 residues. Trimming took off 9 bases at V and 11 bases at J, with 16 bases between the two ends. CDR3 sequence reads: CARPQGRLAFF. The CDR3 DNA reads TGTGCCAGACCCCAAGGGCGCCTCGCTTTCTTT.

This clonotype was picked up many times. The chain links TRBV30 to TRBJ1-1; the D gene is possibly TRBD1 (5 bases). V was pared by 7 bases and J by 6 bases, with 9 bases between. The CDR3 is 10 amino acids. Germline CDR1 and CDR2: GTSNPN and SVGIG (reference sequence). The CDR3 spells CASGRAEAFF. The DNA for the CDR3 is TGTGCCTCAGGGAGGGCTGAAGCTTTCTTT.

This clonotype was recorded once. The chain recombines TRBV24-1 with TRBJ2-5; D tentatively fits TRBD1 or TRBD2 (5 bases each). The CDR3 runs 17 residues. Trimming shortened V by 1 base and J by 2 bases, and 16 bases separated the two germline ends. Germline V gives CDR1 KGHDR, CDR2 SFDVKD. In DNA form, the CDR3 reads TGTGCCACCAGTGATTTAAGGGACGAGGCTTTACAAGAGACCCAGTACTTC. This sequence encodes CATSDLRDEALQETQYF.

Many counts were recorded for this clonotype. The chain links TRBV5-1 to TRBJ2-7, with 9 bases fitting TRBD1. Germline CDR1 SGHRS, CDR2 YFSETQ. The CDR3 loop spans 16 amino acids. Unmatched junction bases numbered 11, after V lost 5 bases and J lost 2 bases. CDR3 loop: CASSGSGTGITYEQYF. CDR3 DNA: TGCGCCAGCAGTGGGTCCGGGACAGGGATAACCTACGAGCAGTACTTC. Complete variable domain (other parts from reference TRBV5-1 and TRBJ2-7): KAGVTQTPRYLIKTRGQQVTLSCSPISGHRSVSWYQQTPGQGLQFLFEYFSETQRNKGNFPGRFSGRQFSNSRSEMNVSTLELGDSALYLCASSGSGTGITYEQYFGPGTRLTVT.

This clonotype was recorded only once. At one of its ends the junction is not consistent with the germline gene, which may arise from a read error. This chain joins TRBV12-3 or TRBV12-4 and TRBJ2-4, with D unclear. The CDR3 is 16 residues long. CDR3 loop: CASSLGMGWQKNIQYF. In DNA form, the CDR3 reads TGTGCCAGCAGCTTAGGGATGGGCTGGCAAAAAAACATTCAGTACTTC.

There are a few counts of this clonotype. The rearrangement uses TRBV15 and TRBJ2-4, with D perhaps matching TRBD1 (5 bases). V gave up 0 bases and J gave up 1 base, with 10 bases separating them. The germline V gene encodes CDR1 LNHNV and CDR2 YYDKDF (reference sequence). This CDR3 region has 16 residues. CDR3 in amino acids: CATSRDRPGAKNIQYF. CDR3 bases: TGTGCCACCAGCAGAGATCGACCAGGGGCCAAAAACATTCAGTACTTC.

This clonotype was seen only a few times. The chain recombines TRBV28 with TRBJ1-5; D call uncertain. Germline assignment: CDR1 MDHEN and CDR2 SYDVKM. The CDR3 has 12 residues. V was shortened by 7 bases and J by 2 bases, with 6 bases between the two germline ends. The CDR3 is CASIGGNQPQHF. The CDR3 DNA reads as TGTGCCAGCATCGGCGGCAATCAGCCCCAGCATTTT.

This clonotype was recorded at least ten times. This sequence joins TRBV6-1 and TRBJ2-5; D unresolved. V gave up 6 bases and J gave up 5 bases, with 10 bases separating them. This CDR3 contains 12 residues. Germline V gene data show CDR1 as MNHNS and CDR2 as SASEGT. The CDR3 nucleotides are TGTGCCAGCAGCCCCGCTGGGGAGACCCAGTACTTC. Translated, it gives CASSPAGETQYF.

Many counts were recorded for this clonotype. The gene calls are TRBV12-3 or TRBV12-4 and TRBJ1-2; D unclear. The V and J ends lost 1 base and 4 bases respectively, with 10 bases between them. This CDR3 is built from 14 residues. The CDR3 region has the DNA TGTGCCAGCAGTTTAGACCAAATGGGCTATGGCTACACCTTC. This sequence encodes CASSLDQMGYGYTF.

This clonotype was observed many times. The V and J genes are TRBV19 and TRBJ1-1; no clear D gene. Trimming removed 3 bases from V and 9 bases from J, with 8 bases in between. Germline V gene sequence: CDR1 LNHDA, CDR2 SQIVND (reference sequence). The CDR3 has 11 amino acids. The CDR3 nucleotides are TGTGCCAGTAGTATTGGGCAGAAAGCTTTCTTT. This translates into CASSIGQKAFF.

DNA for the CDR3: TGTGCCAGCAGCCCGGTGACAGGTTTCTACGAGCAGTACTTC. Translation gives CASSPVTGFYEQYF. This rearrangement joins TRBV27 to TRBJ2-7, with a weak D call TRBD1 (6 bases). Deletions cut 6 bases from V and 3 bases from J, with 15 bases between. The CDR3 has 14 amino acids. Germline V lookup: CDR1 MNHEY, CDR2 SMNVEV (reference sequence).

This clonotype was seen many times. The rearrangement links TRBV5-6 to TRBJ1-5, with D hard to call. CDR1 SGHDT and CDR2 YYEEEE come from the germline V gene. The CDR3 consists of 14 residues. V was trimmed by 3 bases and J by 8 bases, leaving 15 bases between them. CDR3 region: CASSSRWEDKPQHF. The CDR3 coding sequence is TGTGCCAGCAGCTCCCGATGGGAGGATAAGCCCCAGCATTTT.

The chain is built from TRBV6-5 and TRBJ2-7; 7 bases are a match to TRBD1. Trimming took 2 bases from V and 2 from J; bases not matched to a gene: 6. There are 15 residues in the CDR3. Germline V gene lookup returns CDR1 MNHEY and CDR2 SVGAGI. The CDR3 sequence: CASSYAGTATYEQYF. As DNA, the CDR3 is TGTGCCAGCAGTTACGCAGGGACAGCCACCTACGAGCAGTACTTC.

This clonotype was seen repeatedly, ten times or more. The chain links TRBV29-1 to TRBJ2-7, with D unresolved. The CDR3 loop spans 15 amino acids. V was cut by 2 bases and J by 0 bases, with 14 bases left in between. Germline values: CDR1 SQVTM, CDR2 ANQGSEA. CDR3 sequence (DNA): TGCAGCGTTGAATTCGGGTCAGGCAGCTCCTACGAGCAGTACTTC. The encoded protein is CSVEFGSGSSYEQYF.

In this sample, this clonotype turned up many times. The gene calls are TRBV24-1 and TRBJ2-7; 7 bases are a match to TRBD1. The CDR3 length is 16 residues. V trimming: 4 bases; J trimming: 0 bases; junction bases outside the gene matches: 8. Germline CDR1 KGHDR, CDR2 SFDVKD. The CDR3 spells CATSDPRDRSSYEQYF. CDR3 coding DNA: TGTGCCACCAGTGACCCCCGGGACAGATCCTCCTACGAGCAGTACTTC.

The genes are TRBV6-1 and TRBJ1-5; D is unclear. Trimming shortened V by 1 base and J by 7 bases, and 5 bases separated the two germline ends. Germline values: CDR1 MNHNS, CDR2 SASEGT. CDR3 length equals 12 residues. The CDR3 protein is CASSEEGQPQHF. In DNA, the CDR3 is TGTGCCAGCAGTGAAGAGGGACAGCCCCAGCATTTT.

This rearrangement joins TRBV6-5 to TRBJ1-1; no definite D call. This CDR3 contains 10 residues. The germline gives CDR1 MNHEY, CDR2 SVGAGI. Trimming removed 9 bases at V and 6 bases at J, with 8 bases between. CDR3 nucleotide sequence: TGTGCCAGTCAAGCGTCTGAAGCTTTCTTT. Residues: CASQASEAFF.

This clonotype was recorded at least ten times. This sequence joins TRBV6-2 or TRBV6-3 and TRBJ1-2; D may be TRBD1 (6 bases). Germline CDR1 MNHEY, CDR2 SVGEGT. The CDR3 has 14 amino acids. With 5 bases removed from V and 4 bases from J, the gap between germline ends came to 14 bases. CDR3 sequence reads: CASSLRQAFYGYTF. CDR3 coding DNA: TGTGCCAGCAGTCTACGACAGGCATTCTATGGCTACACCTTC.

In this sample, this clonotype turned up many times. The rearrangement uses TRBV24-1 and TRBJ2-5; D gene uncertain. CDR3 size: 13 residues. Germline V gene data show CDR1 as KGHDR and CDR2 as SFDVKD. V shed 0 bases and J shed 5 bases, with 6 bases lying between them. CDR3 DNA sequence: TGTGCCACCAGTGATTTGACAGCGGAGACCCAGTACTTC. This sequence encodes CATSDLTAETQYF.

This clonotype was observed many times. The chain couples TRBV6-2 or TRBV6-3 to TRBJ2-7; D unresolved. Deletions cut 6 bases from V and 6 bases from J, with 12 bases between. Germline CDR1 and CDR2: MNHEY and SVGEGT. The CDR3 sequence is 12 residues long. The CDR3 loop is CASSPTAPEQYF. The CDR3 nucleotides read TGTGCCAGCAGCCCCACAGCACCCGAGCAGTACTTC.

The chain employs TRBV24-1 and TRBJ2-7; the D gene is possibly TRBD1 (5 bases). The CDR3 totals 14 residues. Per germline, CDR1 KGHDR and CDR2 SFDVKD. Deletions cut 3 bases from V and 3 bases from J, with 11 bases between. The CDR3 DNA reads TGTGCCACCAGTGATCCAGGGTTTGGCTACGAGCAGTACTTC. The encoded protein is CATSDPGFGYEQYF.

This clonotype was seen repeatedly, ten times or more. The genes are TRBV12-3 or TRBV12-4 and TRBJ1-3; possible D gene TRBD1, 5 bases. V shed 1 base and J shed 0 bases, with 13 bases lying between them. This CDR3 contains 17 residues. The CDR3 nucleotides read TGTGCCAGCAGTTTAGAGGGGCGCTTAAGCTCTGGAAACACCATATATTTT. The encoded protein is CASSLEGRLSSGNTIYF.

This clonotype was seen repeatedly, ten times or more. CDR3 sequence: CASSSNRGPYYNSPLHF. CDR3 DNA: TGTGCCAGCAGCTCGAACAGGGGTCCTTACTATAATTCACCCCTCCACTTT. The chain employs TRBV7-2 and TRBJ1-6, with 7 positions matching TRBD1. There are 17 residues in the CDR3. The V and J ends lost 4 bases and 3 bases, in that order; junction bases with no gene match: 9. Germline V gene data show CDR1 as SGHTA and CDR2 as FQGNSA. The variable domain in full, with the rest retrieved from reference TRBV7-2 and TRBJ1-6, is GAGVSQSPSNKVTEKGKDVELRCDPISGHTALYWYRQSLGQGLEFLIYFQGNSAPDKSGLPSDRFSAERTGGSVSTLTIQRTQQEDSAVYLCASSSNRGPYYNSPLHFGNGTRLTVT.

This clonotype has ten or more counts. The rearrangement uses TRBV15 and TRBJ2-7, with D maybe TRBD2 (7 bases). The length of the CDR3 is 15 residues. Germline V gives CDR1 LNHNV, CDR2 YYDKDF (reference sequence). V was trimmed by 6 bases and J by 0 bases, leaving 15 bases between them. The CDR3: CATREGGGNSYEQYF. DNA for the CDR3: TGTGCCACCAGGGAGGGAGGGGGTAACTCCTACGAGCAGTACTTC.

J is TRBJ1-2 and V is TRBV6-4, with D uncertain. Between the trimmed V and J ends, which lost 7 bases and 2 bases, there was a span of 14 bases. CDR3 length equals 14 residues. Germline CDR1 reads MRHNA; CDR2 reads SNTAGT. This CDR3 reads CASTGLDTNYGYTF. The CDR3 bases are TGTGCCAGCACCGGACTCGACACGAACTATGGCTACACCTTC.

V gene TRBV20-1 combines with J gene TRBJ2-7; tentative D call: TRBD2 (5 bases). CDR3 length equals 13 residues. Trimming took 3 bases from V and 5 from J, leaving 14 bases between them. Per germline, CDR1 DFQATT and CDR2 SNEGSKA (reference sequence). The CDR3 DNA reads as TGCAGTGCTAGTCCGACTACAATCCACGAGCAGTACTTC. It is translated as CSASPTTIHEQYF.